The rows below give T cell receptor beta chains drawn from one sample of a study of shared clonotypes between healthy human individuals. Sequencing was performed with immunoSEQ multiplex PCR; in TCRdb, only in-frame clones are kept and a portion is missing. In the table there are 2 million to 2.5 million clones, under 95% of which are singletons. Sequenced material: naive CD4+ T cells from PBMCs. These TCRs come from a man between 18 and 29 years old in good health. Some clones in this sample may be carry-over from other donors' samples. Each CDR3 is given without its conserved first and last residue. Each record gives: V gene, J gene, CDR3 protein.

TRBV20-1	TRBJ2-1	SALSREQF
TRBV25-1	TRBJ1-2	ASSVGAVSHGYT
TRBV27	TRBJ1-1	ASSPGRGAMTEAF
TRBV9	TRBJ1-1	ASSVRPAGHRENTEAF
TRBV7-2	TRBJ1-5	ASSLSFNQPQH
TRBV29-1	TRBJ1-1	SVEGQINTEAF
TRBV5-1	TRBJ2-5	ASSLGRPGETQY
TRBV28	TRBJ1-4	ASSLWGDHGKLF
TRBV5-1	TRBJ2-5	ASSFYGSQETQY
TRBV9	TRBJ1-1	ASSKDRNTEAF
TRBV6-5	TRBJ1-2	ASRPIKAYGYT
TRBV6-5	TRBJ2-1	ASSYLTGTGEF
TRBV18	TRBJ2-5	ASSPSGGKETQY
TRBV6-1	TRBJ2-1	ASSGWIDNEQF
TRBV5-1	TRBJ2-7	ASNGLAGSSYEQY
TRBV30	TRBJ2-5	AWSAGTGGEGETQY
TRBV4-1	TRBJ2-7	ASSHPWREPFEQY
TRBV6-5	TRBJ2-7	ASSSPGTGAYEQY
TRBV4-1	TRBJ2-7	ASSQDIATQSYEQY
TRBV6-1	TRBJ1-2	ASSAVNYGYT
TRBV5-1	TRBJ2-3	ASSSQGLTDTQY
TRBV6-6	TRBJ1-1	ASSRDYSNTEAF
TRBV11-2	TRBJ2-5	ASSLVTGGLETQY
TRBV6-6	TRBJ2-3	ASSSPSGSTDTQY
TRBV7-9	TRBJ2-1	ASSSGGHEQF
TRBV10-3	TRBJ2-1	AISWARMDLNEQF